This passage covers 20 T cell receptor beta chains from one sample sequenced in a study of T cell repertoires in cytomegalovirus infection. These TCRs' antigens remain unknown. A single record per CDR3 protein comes from TCRdb applying MiXCR to the reads. Among about 500,000 distinct CDR3 sequences, around 30% were seen once, and the ten largest hold about a sixth. The material sequenced was cultured PBMCs, taken from culture after CMV antigen stimulation. All receptors come from a human donor in good health (CMV status not recorded). Some clones in this sample may be carry-over from other donors' samples.

This clonotype has a handful of counts. The V gene is TRBV7-9, the J gene TRBJ1-1, with 9 bases aligning to TRBD1. The germline gives CDR1 SEHNR, CDR2 FQNEAQ (reference sequence). The CDR3 has 15 residues. J was trimmed by 3 bases and V by 3 bases; bases with no gene match: 5. CDR3 loop: CASSLGDREDTEAFF. The CDR3, as DNA: TGTGCCAGCAGCTTGGGGGACAGGGAGGACACTGAAGCTTTCTTT.

This clonotype showed up just a few times. The chain links TRBV5-4 to TRBJ2-5; maybe TRBD1 (6 bases). The CDR3 consists of 15 residues. Looked up from germline, CDR1 is SGHNT and CDR2 is YYREEE (reference sequence). The V gene lost 4 bases and the J gene lost 1 base, with 14 bases spanning the gap. The CDR3 DNA reads as TGTGCCAGCAGCCCCCAGGGCAGGGGCCAAGAGACCCAGTACTTC. Amino acid sequence: CASSPQGRGQETQYF.

This rearrangement joins TRBV7-2 to TRBJ2-5, with TRBD1 matching 10 bases. Trimming removed 5 bases from V and 5 bases from J; junction bases left unmatched: 5. Germline V gene data show CDR1 as SGHTA and CDR2 as FQGNSA. The CDR3 covers 14 residues. The CDR3 here is CASSQDRGGETQYF. CDR3 sequence (DNA): TGTGCCAGCAGCCAGGACAGGGGGGGGGAGACCCAGTACTTC.

V usage is TRBV30 and J usage is TRBJ2-1; D ambiguous. CDR3 length: 14 amino acids. Deletions cut 4 bases from V and 1 base from J, with 11 bases between. CDR1 GTSNPN and CDR2 SVGIG come from the germline V gene (reference sequence). The CDR3 is CAWNSGPSYNEQFF. The CDR3 DNA reads TGTGCCTGGAATTCTGGTCCTTCCTACAATGAGCAGTTCTTC.

The chain recombines TRBV19 with TRBJ2-7, with D perhaps TRBD1 or TRBD2 (5 bases each). Trimming pared 5 bases from V and 0 bases from J, leaving 11 bases between. There are 14 residues in the CDR3. Germline V gene lookup returns CDR1 LNHDA and CDR2 SQIVND (reference sequence). CDR3 nucleotides: TGTGCCAGTAGTGACGAGGGGACCTCCTACGAGCAGTACTTC. Protein: CASSDEGTSYEQYF.

This clonotype was counted a single time. The genes are TRBV6-2 or TRBV6-3 and TRBJ1-1; no definite D call. Trimming shortened V by 4 bases and J by 4 bases, and 19 bases separated the two germline ends. The germline V gene encodes CDR1 MNHEY and CDR2 SVGEGT. CDR3 length: 16 amino acids. The CDR3 DNA follows: TGTGCCAGCAGTTCCCTTTCTCTAGACCGGGGCACTGAAGCTTTCTTT. Its translation: CASSSLSLDRGTEAFF.

This sequence joins TRBV28 and TRBJ2-2; 11 positions agree with TRBD2. This CDR3 contains 16 residues. The V gene end was trimmed by 2 bases and the J gene end by 8 bases; junction bases not matched to a gene: 7. Germline values: CDR1 MDHEN, CDR2 SYDVKM. This CDR3 is CASSLITSGGIGELFF. CDR3 nucleotide sequence: TGTGCCAGCAGTTTAATTACTAGCGGGGGAATAGGGGAGCTGTTTTTT.

The V call is TRBV29-1, the J call TRBJ1-1; the D is unclear. This CDR3 spans 10 amino acids. From germline, CDR1 is SQVTM and CDR2 ANQGSEA. V was pared by 4 bases and J by 5 bases, with 5 bases between. CDR3: CSVAGTEAFF. CDR3 bases: TGCAGCGTTGCTGGAACTGAAGCTTTCTTT.

The chain recombines TRBV11-3 with TRBJ1-1; D gene uncertain. Germline loops: CDR1 SGHNT, CDR2 YENEEA. The CDR3 contains 14 residues. The germline V and J ends were trimmed by 4 bases and 1 base, with 10 bases remaining between them. In nucleotides, the CDR3 is TGTGCCAGCAGCTATTCGGAGGGGAACACTGAAGCTTTCTTT. It encodes CASSYSEGNTEAFF. Using reference TRBV11-3 and TRBJ1-1 for the parts outside the CDR3, the full variable domain is EAGVVQSPRYKIIEKKQPVAFWCNPISGHNTLYWYLQNLGQGPELLIRYENEEAVDDSQLPKDRFSAERLKGVDSTLKIQPAELGDSAVYLCASSYSEGNTEAFFGQGTRLTVV.

V gene TRBV6-4 combines with J gene TRBJ2-1; TRBD2 agrees at 12 bases. CDR3 length: 19 amino acids. The V and J ends lost 2 bases and 8 bases, in that order; junction bases with no gene match: 16. CDR1 MRHNA and CDR2 SNTAGT come from the germline V gene. This CDR3 is CASSDGTSGPEQTPDEQFF. The CDR3 nucleotides read TGTGCCAGCAGTGACGGGACTAGCGGGCCCGAGCAGACGCCGGATGAGCAGTTCTTC.

This clonotype has only one observation. The CDR3 DNA is TGCAGTGCCGGGGCCGGAGATACGCAGTATTTT. Protein: CSAGAGDTQYF. The chain carries TRBV20-1 and TRBJ2-3; the D call may be TRBD1 or TRBD2 (5 bases each). V dropped 6 bases and J dropped 5 bases, with 9 bases sitting between them. Germline V lookup: CDR1 DFQATT, CDR2 SNEGSKA (reference sequence). The CDR3 runs 11 residues.

This clonotype came up a few times. The rearrangement links TRBV7-9 to TRBJ1-1, with 8 bases matching TRBD1. V shed 0 bases and J 1 base; nucleotides not matched to a gene: 4. Germline V gives CDR1 SEHNR, CDR2 FQNEAQ (reference sequence). The CDR3 has 16 amino acids. This CDR3 reads CASSLAGTGPNTEAFF. CDR3 nucleotide sequence: TGTGCCAGCAGCTTAGCCGGGACAGGCCCGAACACTGAAGCTTTCTTT.

The CDR3 nucleotides are TGTGCCAGCAGTTACTCAGGACCACGGACGAAATACGAGCAGTACTTC. This encodes CASSYSGPRTKYEQYF. The chain is built from TRBV6-2 or TRBV6-3 and TRBJ2-7; D is ambiguous. Trimming pared 0 bases from V and 4 bases from J, leaving 16 bases between. Germline V gene lookup returns CDR1 MNHEY and CDR2 SVGEGT. The CDR3 contains 16 residues.

This clonotype was counted only a few times. The chain joins TRBV29-1 to TRBJ1-1; tentatively, D is TRBD1 (5 bases). This CDR3 region has 15 residues. Trimming removed 5 bases at V and 0 bases at J, with 16 bases between. From germline, CDR1 is SQVTM and CDR2 ANQGSEA. The CDR3 loop reads CSVQKETVMNTEAFF. The CDR3 coding sequence is TGCAGCGTTCAGAAAGAGACAGTAATGAACACTGAAGCTTTCTTT.

The V gene is TRBV23-1, the J gene TRBJ2-7; 7 bases fit TRBD1. TRBV23-1 qualifies as an ORF whose function is uncertain. V shed 0 bases, J shed 9 bases, and the junction held 14 bases outside the gene matches. The CDR3 runs to 16 residues. CDR3 DNA sequence: TGCGCCAGCAGTCAATCGACAGGGTACCACTCCGGAGCGCAGTACGTC. This translates into CASSQSTGYHSGAQYV.

This chain joins TRBV12-3 or TRBV12-4 and TRBJ2-7; the D is unclear. V was shortened by 5 bases and J by 3 bases, with 11 bases between the two germline ends. The CDR3 contains 13 residues. The CDR3 sequence: CASSLSIGYEQYV. The CDR3 nucleotides are TGTGCCAGCAGTCTGAGCATAGGCTACGAGCAGTACGTC.

With respect to this clonotype: Just one base apart from a much larger clone, this may be a read error. The chain joins TRBV5-8 to TRBJ2-7; 7 positions match TRBD1. Per germline, CDR1 SGHTS and CDR2 YDEGEE. This CDR3 has 13 amino acids. The J segment lost 3 bases and the V segment lost 2 bases, leaving 2 bases of the junction unmatched. CDR3 DNA: TGTGCCAGCAGCTTTGACAGGGACTACGAGCAGTACTTC. This gives the protein CASSFDRDYEQYF.

The CDR3 is CATSRGDSTYEQYF. The CDR3 bases are TGTGCCACCAGCAGAGGTGACAGCACCTACGAGCAGTACTTC. J is TRBJ2-7 and V is TRBV15; tentatively, D is TRBD1 (5 bases). Trimming took off 1 base at V and 2 bases at J, with 9 bases between the two ends. This CDR3 spans 14 amino acids. Germline assignment: CDR1 LNHNV and CDR2 YYDKDF (reference sequence).

This clonotype was picked up a small number of times. The chain couples TRBV6-5 to TRBJ2-1, with TRBD2 as a possible D gene (7 bases). CDR1 and CDR2 (germline): MNHEY, SVGAGI. V was shortened by 1 base and J by 2 bases, with 18 bases between the two germline ends. The CDR3 is 18 amino acids. The CDR3 DNA follows: TGTGCCAGCAGTTACTGGCGGGGGCTGGGAGGAACCTACAATGAGCAGTTCTTC. Amino acids: CASSYWRGLGGTYNEQFF.

This clonotype came up once. The chain combines TRBV7-9 with TRBJ1-2; no firm D call. This CDR3 has 15 residues. V gave up 4 bases and J gave up 1 base, with 13 bases separating them. Looked up from germline, CDR1 is SEHNR and CDR2 is FQNEAQ (reference sequence). This CDR3 reads CASSSGIPVNYGYTF. In DNA form, the CDR3 reads TGTGCCAGCAGCTCCGGGATACCCGTTAACTATGGCTACACCTTC.